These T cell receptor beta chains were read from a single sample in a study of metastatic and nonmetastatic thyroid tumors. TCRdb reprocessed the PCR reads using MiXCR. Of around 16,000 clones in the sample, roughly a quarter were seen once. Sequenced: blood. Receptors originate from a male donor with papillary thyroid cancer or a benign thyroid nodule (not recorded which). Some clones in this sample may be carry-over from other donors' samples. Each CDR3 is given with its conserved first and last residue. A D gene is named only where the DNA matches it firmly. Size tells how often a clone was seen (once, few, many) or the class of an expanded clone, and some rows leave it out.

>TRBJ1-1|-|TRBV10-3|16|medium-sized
CAISELGHGRDTEAFF
TGTGCCATCAGTGAACTGGGACACGGTAGGGACACTGAAGCTTTCTTT
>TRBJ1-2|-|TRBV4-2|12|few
CASSQRVWGYTF
TGTGCCAGCAGCCAAAGGGTTTGGGGCTACACCTTC
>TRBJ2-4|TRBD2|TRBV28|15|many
CASGRGDQAKNIQYF
TGTGCCAGCGGGCGGGGGGACCAAGCCAAAAACATTCAGTACTTC
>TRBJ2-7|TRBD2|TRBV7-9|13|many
CATEGRGNYEQYF
TGTGCCACAGAGGGGCGGGGGAACTACGAGCAGTACTTC
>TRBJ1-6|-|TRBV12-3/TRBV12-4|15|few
CASSLRHPYNSPLHF
TGTGCCAGCAGTCTAAGGCACCCATATAATTCACCCCTCCACTTT
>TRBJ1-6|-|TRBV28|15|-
CATFVGTLAGSPLHF
TGTGCCACCTTCGTGGGGACCCTGGCGGGTTCACCCCTCCACTTT
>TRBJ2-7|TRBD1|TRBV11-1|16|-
CASSFSPGTGGYEQYF
TGTGCCAGCAGCTTCAGTCCCGGGACAGGGGGCTACGAGCAGTACTTC
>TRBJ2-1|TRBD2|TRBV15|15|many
CATSTGTSEYNEQFF
TGTGCCACCAGCACGGGGACTAGCGAATACAATGAGCAGTTCTTC
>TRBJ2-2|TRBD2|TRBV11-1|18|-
CASSPGLAGRSNTGELFF
TGTGCCAGCAGCCCGGGACTAGCGGGAAGATCGAACACCGGGGAGCTGTTTTTT
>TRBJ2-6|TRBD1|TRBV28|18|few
CASSLGGQGYSGANVLTF
TGTGCCAGCAGTTTGGGGGGACAGGGCTACTCTGGGGCCAACGTCCTGACTTTC
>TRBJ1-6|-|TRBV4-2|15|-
CASSQRTGEESPLHF
TGTGCCAGCAGCCAGCGAACCGGGGAGGAGTCACCCCTCCACTTT
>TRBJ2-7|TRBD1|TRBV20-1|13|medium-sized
CSAGTGDHYEQYF
TGCAGTGCCGGGACAGGGGACCACTACGAGCAGTACTTC
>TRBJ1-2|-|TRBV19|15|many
CASNNPGRTRGSYTF
TGTGCCAGTAACAACCCGGGCCGGACCCGCGGGAGCTACACCTTC
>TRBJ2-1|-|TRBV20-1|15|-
CSALMPSRSYNEQFF
TGCAGTGCCCTGATGCCCAGCCGCTCCTACAATGAGCAGTTCTTC
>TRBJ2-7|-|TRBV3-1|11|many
CASSLTWEQYF
TGTGCCAGCAGCCTAACTTGGGAGCAGTACTTC
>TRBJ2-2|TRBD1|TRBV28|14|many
CASRRDRPTGELFF
TGTGCCAGCAGGCGGGACAGGCCAACCGGGGAGCTGTTTTTT
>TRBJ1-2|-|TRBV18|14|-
CASSPLGQQYGYTF
TGTGCCAGCTCACCATTGGGGCAGCAATATGGCTACACCTTC
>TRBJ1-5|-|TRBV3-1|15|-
CASSQDLGARQPQHF
TGTGCCAGCAGCCAAGATCTGGGGGCTCGCCAGCCCCAGCATTTT
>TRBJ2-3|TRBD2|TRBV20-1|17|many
CSAVTSGRALSTDTQYF
TGCAGTGCTGTGACTAGCGGGAGGGCCCTTAGCACAGATACGCAGTATTTT
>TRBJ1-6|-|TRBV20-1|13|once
CSARRTNNSPLHF
TGCAGTGCTCGCCGGACCAATAATTCACCCCTCCACTTT
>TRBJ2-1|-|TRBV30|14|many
CAWSAGSSYNEQFF
TGTGCCTGGAGTGCCGGGAGCTCCTACAATGAGCAGTTCTTC
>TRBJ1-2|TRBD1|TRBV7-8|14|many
CASSLMTGSDGYTF
TGTGCCAGCAGCTTAATGACAGGGTCGGATGGCTACACCTTC
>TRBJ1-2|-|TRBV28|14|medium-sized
CASSSGLGYYGYTF
TGTGCCAGCAGTTCGGGGTTAGGTTACTATGGCTACACCTTC
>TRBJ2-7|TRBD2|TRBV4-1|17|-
CASSQGAGSGSLYEQYF
TGCGCCAGCAGCCAAGGGGCAGGGAGCGGGAGCCTCTACGAGCAGTACTTC
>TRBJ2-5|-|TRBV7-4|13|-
CASSGAAQETQYF
TGTGCCAGCAGTGGGGCGGCTCAAGAGACCCAGTACTTC
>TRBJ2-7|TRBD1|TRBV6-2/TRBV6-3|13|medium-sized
CASTTGENYEQYF
TGTGCCAGCACGACAGGGGAAAACTACGAGCAGTACTTC
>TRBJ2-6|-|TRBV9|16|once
CASSDKGTSGANVLTF
TGTGCCAGCAGCGATAAGGGAACCTCTGGGGCCAACGTCCTGACTTTC
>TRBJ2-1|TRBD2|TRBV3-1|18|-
CASSQIGAWTSGYNEQFF
TGTGCCAGCAGCCAAATTGGGGCATGGACTAGCGGCTACAATGAGCAGTTCTTT
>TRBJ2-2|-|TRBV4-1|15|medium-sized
CASSQVPRAAGELFF
TGCGCCAGCAGCCAAGTTCCACGGGCGGCCGGGGAGCTGTTTTTT
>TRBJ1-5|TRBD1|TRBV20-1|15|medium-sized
CSARDRVQRNQPQHF
TGCAGTGCACGGGACAGGGTCCAGCGCAATCAGCCCCAGCATTTT
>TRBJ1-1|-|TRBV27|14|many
CASSRTRGNTEAFF
TGTGCCAGCAGCCGCACCCGGGGCAACACTGAAGCTTTCTTT